The 29 T cell receptor beta chains listed next were all sequenced from one sample in a study of shared clonotypes between healthy human individuals. The protocol was immunoSEQ multiplex PCR, while the TCRdb copy is restricted to in-frame clones and leaves out a portion. The sample includes approximately 2.4 million clones, approximately 94% of them seen just once. Sequenced input: naive CD4+ T cells sorted from blood. Subset noted: CD45RA+ positively selected. These receptors were taken from a man between 18 and 35 years old in good health.

The chain couples TRBV11-2 to TRBJ1-4; maybe TRBD1 (6 bases). The CDR3 spans 18 residues. Germline values: CDR1 SGHAT, CDR2 FQNNGV. V lost 5 bases and J 6 bases, leaving 25 bases between the germline ends. As DNA, the CDR3 is TGTGCCAGCAGCCCTAAGGGCCAGGGGTTCTTTCGGGATGAAAAACTGTTTTTT. Encoded protein: CASSPKGQGFFRDEKLFF.

The genes are TRBV2 and TRBJ1-3; a possible D gene is TRBD1 (5 bases). Trimming left V 7 bases short and J 7 bases short, with 11 bases between. The CDR3 sequence is 12 residues long. Germline CDR1 reads SNHLY; CDR2 reads FYNNEI. The CDR3 sequence: CASNGDSNTIYF. CDR3 in DNA: TGTGCCAGCAACGGCGACAGTAACACCATATATTTT.

Of note for this clone: Sequence at one end of the junction differs from germline and may be a read error. This same CDR3 is encoded by further DNA sequences in the sample. The chain links TRBV5-1 to TRBJ2-5; 9 nucleotides line up with TRBD1. This CDR3 is built from 14 residues. Germline V CDR1 and CDR2: SGHRS, YFSETQ. CDR3 in amino acids: CASSRQGEVETQYF. The CDR3 DNA sequence: TGCGCCAGCAGCAGACAGGGGGAAGTAGAGACCCAATACTTC.

This clone was detected once. This chain uses TRBV27 with TRBJ1-6; a possible D gene is TRBD1 (6 bases). This CDR3 region has 17 residues. Trimming pared 6 bases from V and 0 bases from J, leaving 15 bases between. The V gene's germline CDR1 is MNHEY and CDR2 SMNVEV (reference sequence). The CDR3 here is CASSGGQLSSYNSPLHF. The CDR3 nucleotides are TGTGCCAGCAGCGGAGGACAGTTAAGCTCCTATAATTCACCCCTCCACTTT.

CDR3 bases: TGTGCTAGCGGTGGGGGCAACGGGGCCAATCAGCCCCAGCATTTT. This codes for CASGGGNGANQPQHF. The rearrangement links TRBV12-5 to TRBJ1-5; the D gene is possibly TRBD1 (6 bases). Germline CDR1 and CDR2: LGHNT and FRNRAP. Trimming took off 9 bases at V and 3 bases at J, with 18 bases between the two ends. This CDR3 region has 15 residues.

This chain connects TRBV7-2 to TRBJ1-6; D not resolved. V was trimmed by 1 base and J by 2 bases, leaving 12 bases between them. Germline assignment: CDR1 SGHTA and CDR2 FQGNSA. There are 17 residues in the CDR3. The CDR3 here is CASSLESGRAYNSPLHF. Here the CDR3 DNA reads TGTGCCAGCAGCTTAGAGTCTGGCAGAGCCTATAATTCACCCCTCCACTTT. The full variable domain, with the rest looked up from reference TRBV7-2 and TRBJ1-6, is GAGVSQSPSNKVTEKGKDVELRCDPISGHTALYWYRQSLGQGLEFLIYFQGNSAPDKSGLPSDRFSAERTGGSVSTLTIQRTQQEDSAVYLCASSLESGRAYNSPLHFGNGTRLTVT.

This clone was seen just once. The chain employs TRBV6-5 and TRBJ2-3; possibly TRBD2 for D (6 bases). With 8 bases removed from V and 3 bases from J, the gap between germline ends came to 9 bases. This CDR3 has 12 amino acids. Per germline, CDR1 MNHEY and CDR2 SVGAGI. For the CDR3, the DNA is TGTGCCAGCCGGGAGTCGACAGATACGCAGTATTTT. It specifies CASRESTDTQYF.

With respect to this clone: Other nucleotide sequences from this sample produce the same CDR3. V and J are TRBV7-2 and TRBJ2-4, with TRBD2 as a possible D gene (5 bases). Trimming stripped 6 bases from V and 5 bases from J, with 5 bases between. The CDR3 is made up of 11 amino acids. Germline V gene data show CDR1 as SGHTA and CDR2 as FQGNSA. Here the CDR3 DNA reads TGTGCCAGCAGGGGAGAAAACATTCAGTACTTC. It codes for CASRGENIQYF.

This chain joins TRBV6-5 and TRBJ2-7; 10 positions match TRBD2. V shed 8 bases, J shed 2 bases, and the junction held 6 bases outside the gene matches. The CDR3 has 14 amino acids. The germline V gene has CDR1 MNHEY and CDR2 SVGAGI. CDR3 DNA sequence: TGTGCCAGCTCCGTTACTAGCGGGACCTACGAGCAGTACTTC. Protein sequence: CASSVTSGTYEQYF.

This chain uses TRBV5-1 with TRBJ2-3, with TRBD1 identical over 7 bases. The CDR3 totals 17 residues. CDR1 is SGHRS, CDR2 YFSETQ, per germline. V trimming: 0 bases; J trimming: 1 base; junction bases outside the gene matches: 8. CDR3 loop: CASSLEDPDRGTDTQYF. CDR3 sequence (DNA): TGCGCCAGCAGCTTGGAGGACCCTGACAGGGGCACAGATACGCAGTATTTT. The variable domain in full, with the rest retrieved from reference TRBV5-1 and TRBJ2-3, is KAGVTQTPRYLIKTRGQQVTLSCSPISGHRSVSWYQQTPGQGLQFLFEYFSETQRNKGNFPGRFSGRQFSNSRSEMNVSTLELGDSALYLCASSLEDPDRGTDTQYFGPGTRLTVL.

V is TRBV5-1 and J is TRBJ2-7; tentatively, D is TRBD2 (6 bases). Germline CDR1 is SGHRS and CDR2 is YFSETQ. The CDR3 runs 15 residues. V shed 4 bases and J shed 4 bases, with 18 bases lying between them. The CDR3 loop is CASSGETRAAYEQYF. CDR3 nucleotides: TGCGCCAGCAGCGGTGAGACTAGAGCCGCATACGAGCAGTACTTC.

The chain links TRBV6-5 to TRBJ2-7; D perhaps matches TRBD1 (5 bases). Germline V gene lookup returns CDR1 MNHEY and CDR2 SVGAGI. The CDR3 extends over 13 amino acids. The ends were cut back, 10 bases at V and 1 base at J, with 14 bases in the middle. The CDR3 nucleotides read TGTGCCACGCGCTCTGACAGTTCCTACGAGCAGTACTTC. Its protein product is CATRSDSSYEQYF.

The table lists this clone with a count of one. V usage is TRBV7-2 and J usage is TRBJ2-7, with 8 nucleotides matching TRBD2. The V segment lost 1 base and the J segment 4 bases; nucleotides outside the gene matches: 6. The germline CDR1 and CDR2 sequences are SGHTA and FQGNSA. The CDR3 has 15 residues. The CDR3 loop reads CASSLDGRARYEQYF. CDR3 DNA sequence: TGTGCCAGCAGCTTAGACGGGAGGGCCAGGTACGAGCAGTACTTC.

In this sample, this clone turned up once. The chain carries TRBV5-4 and TRBJ1-1; perhaps TRBD1 as D (6 bases). The CDR3 is 16 amino acids. The V end lost 4 bases, the J end lost 1 base, and 17 bases lay between the germline ends. Germline CDR1 SGHNT, CDR2 YYREEE (reference sequence). The CDR3 DNA reads as TGTGCCAGCAGCGCTACTGAAGGACAGCCGAACACTGAAGCTTTCTTT. It yields the protein CASSATEGQPNTEAFF.

A remark on this clone: Other DNA sequences from this sample encode an identical CDR3 as well. The CDR3: CASRSSTDTQYF. Here the CDR3 DNA reads TGTGCCAGCCGTAGTAGCACAGATACGCAGTATTTT. The V call is TRBV6-6, the J call TRBJ2-3; D gene unclear. V was cut by 8 bases and J by 0 bases, with 6 bases left in between. This CDR3 comprises 12 residues. Germline V gives CDR1 MNHNY, CDR2 SVGAGI (reference sequence).

The chain recombines TRBV19 with TRBJ2-2; 11 nucleotides agree with TRBD2. Germline trimming cut 3 bases from V and 1 base from J; bases unmatched to any gene: 1. The germline V gene encodes CDR1 LNHDA and CDR2 SQIVND (reference sequence). This CDR3 spans 16 amino acids. The CDR3 nucleotides read TGTGCCAGTAGTATGACTAGCGGGAAGAACACCGGGGAGCTGTTTTTT. It codes for CASSMTSGKNTGELFF.

V and J are TRBV27 and TRBJ1-5, with D hard to call. The CDR3 sequence is 14 residues long. Trimming took 3 bases from V and 3 from J, leaving 9 bases between them. Per the germline V gene, CDR1 is MNHEY and CDR2 is SMNVEV (reference sequence). The CDR3 sequence: CASSLKVFNQPQHF. In nucleotides, the CDR3 is TGTGCCAGCAGTTTGAAGGTTTTCAATCAGCCCCAGCATTTT.

The genes are TRBV30 and TRBJ2-7; 10 nucleotides line up with TRBD2. V lost 4 bases, J lost 7 bases, and 16 bases stayed unmatched. CDR3 length: 16 residues. Germline values: CDR1 GTSNPN, CDR2 SVGIG (reference sequence). The CDR3 DNA reads as TGTGCCTGGAAGAGTAAAGAGCTAGCGGGAGCCGGTGAGCAGTACTTC. Amino acid sequence: CAWKSKELAGAGEQYF.

The gene calls are TRBV5-1 and TRBJ2-3; 9 nucleotides agree with TRBD2. This CDR3 is 17 amino acids long. The germline gives CDR1 SGHRS, CDR2 YFSETQ. The J segment lost 1 base and the V segment lost 3 bases, leaving 9 bases of the junction unmatched. The CDR3 nucleotides are TGCGCCAGCAGCTATGGTAGCGGGAGCCTTCGCACAGATACGCAGTATTTT. This sequence encodes CASSYGSGSLRTDTQYF.

The chain combines TRBV2 with TRBJ1-4; D remains unclear. The CDR3 has 13 residues. The germline gives CDR1 SNHLY, CDR2 FYNNEI. V was pared by 3 bases and J by 7 bases, with 9 bases between. DNA for the CDR3: TGTGCCAGCAGTGACAGGAGTGGTGAAAAACTGTTTTTT. Translation gives CASSDRSGEKLFF.

This chain links TRBV10-3 with TRBJ2-1, with TRBD1 as a possible D gene (5 bases). Trimming took 7 bases from V and 5 from J, leaving 12 bases between them. CDR1 and CDR2 (germline): ENHRY, SYGVKD. This CDR3 contains 13 residues. CDR3 sequence (DNA): TGTGCCATCATGCAGGGCGTCAACAATGAGCAGTTCTTC. This sequence encodes CAIMQGVNNEQFF.

This clone has only a few counts. This chain connects TRBV2 to TRBJ1-4; unclear D gene. CDR1 is SNHLY and CDR2 is FYNNEI in the germline V gene. Trimming took off 3 bases at V and 8 bases at J, with 4 bases between the two ends. The CDR3 length is 11 residues. As DNA, the CDR3 is TGTGCCAGCAGTGACTTCGAAAAACTGTTTTTT. Translated: CASSDFEKLFF. Full variable domain (outside the CDR3, taken from reference TRBV2 and TRBJ1-4): EPEVTQTPSHQVTQMGQEVILRCVPISNHLYFYWYRQILGQKVEFLVSFYNNEISEKSEIFDDQFSVERPDGSNFTLKIRSTKLEDSAMYFCASSDFEKLFFGSGTQLSVL.

The table lists this clone with a count of one. The J gene is TRBJ2-5, the V gene TRBV5-1; 7 bases are shared with TRBD2. V was pared by 6 bases and J by 2 bases, with 7 bases of the junction left unmatched. The CDR3 consists of 14 residues. Germline assignment: CDR1 SGHRS and CDR2 YFSETQ. The CDR3 loop reads CASNEAGLQETQYF. The CDR3 nucleotides are TGCGCCAGCAACGAAGCGGGGCTTCAAGAGACCCAGTACTTC.

This sequence joins TRBV2 and TRBJ2-1; D possibly corresponds to TRBD2 (5 bases). The V gene lost 5 bases and the J gene lost 7 bases, with 15 bases spanning the gap. Per germline, CDR1 SNHLY and CDR2 FYNNEI. This CDR3 spans 14 amino acids. CDR3 amino acids: CASSSERKGNEQFF. The DNA of the CDR3 is TGTGCCAGCAGTTCGGAGCGGAAAGGGAATGAGCAGTTCTTC.

This clone was seen only once. The chain carries TRBV13 and TRBJ1-1; D is undetermined. The CDR3 is made up of 15 amino acids. Trimming left V 5 bases short and J 4 bases short, with 17 bases between. Germline V CDR1 and CDR2: PRHDT, FYEKMQ (reference sequence). The CDR3 DNA reads as TGTGCCAGCAGCACCTTTTCGGGGATTAGCACTGAAGCTTTCTTT. Amino acids: CASSTFSGISTEAFF.

This rearrangement joins TRBV5-1 to TRBJ2-1; TRBD1 matches at 8 bases. V lost 4 bases to trimming and J lost 4 bases; unmatched junction nucleotides: 4. The CDR3 totals 14 residues. Germline lookup yields CDR1 SGHRS and CDR2 YFSETQ. The CDR3 loop is CASSRGQGYNEQFF. The CDR3, as DNA: TGCGCCAGCAGCCGTGGACAGGGTTACAATGAGCAGTTCTTC.

Only one count was recorded for this clone. The V and J genes are TRBV5-1 and TRBJ1-4, with 8 bases fitting TRBD1. This CDR3 has 15 residues. V shed 0 bases, J shed 7 bases, and the junction held 5 bases outside the gene matches. Germline CDR1 and CDR2: SGHRS and YFSETQ. DNA for the CDR3: TGCGCCAGCAGCTTGGACGACAGGGGCCCTGAAAAACTGTTTTTT. Encoded protein: CASSLDDRGPEKLFF. Based on the CDR3 plus reference TRBV5-1 and TRBJ1-4, the full variable domain is KAGVTQTPRYLIKTRGQQVTLSCSPISGHRSVSWYQQTPGQGLQFLFEYFSETQRNKGNFPGRFSGRQFSNSRSEMNVSTLELGDSALYLCASSLDDRGPEKLFFGSGTQLSVL.

A word on this clone: Other DNA sequences in this sample translate to the same CDR3. The V gene is TRBV9, the J gene TRBJ1-4; D not certain. V was cut by 0 bases and J by 5 bases, with 8 bases left in between. The CDR3 extends over 14 amino acids. CDR1 SGDLS and CDR2 YYNGEE come from the germline V gene. The CDR3 DNA follows: TGTGCCAGCAGCGTAGGCCAGCAAAATGAAAAACTGTTTTTT. Its translation is CASSVGQQNEKLFF.

The chain links TRBV7-8 to TRBJ1-1, with a tentative D call TRBD1 (5 bases). This CDR3 is built from 14 residues. Germline values: CDR1 SGHVS, CDR2 FQNEAQ. Trimming took 2 bases from V and 2 from J, leaving 9 bases between them. Here the CDR3 DNA reads TGTGCCAGCAGCTTAAGGGGTGTAAACACTGAAGCTTTCTTT. It encodes CASSLRGVNTEAFF.